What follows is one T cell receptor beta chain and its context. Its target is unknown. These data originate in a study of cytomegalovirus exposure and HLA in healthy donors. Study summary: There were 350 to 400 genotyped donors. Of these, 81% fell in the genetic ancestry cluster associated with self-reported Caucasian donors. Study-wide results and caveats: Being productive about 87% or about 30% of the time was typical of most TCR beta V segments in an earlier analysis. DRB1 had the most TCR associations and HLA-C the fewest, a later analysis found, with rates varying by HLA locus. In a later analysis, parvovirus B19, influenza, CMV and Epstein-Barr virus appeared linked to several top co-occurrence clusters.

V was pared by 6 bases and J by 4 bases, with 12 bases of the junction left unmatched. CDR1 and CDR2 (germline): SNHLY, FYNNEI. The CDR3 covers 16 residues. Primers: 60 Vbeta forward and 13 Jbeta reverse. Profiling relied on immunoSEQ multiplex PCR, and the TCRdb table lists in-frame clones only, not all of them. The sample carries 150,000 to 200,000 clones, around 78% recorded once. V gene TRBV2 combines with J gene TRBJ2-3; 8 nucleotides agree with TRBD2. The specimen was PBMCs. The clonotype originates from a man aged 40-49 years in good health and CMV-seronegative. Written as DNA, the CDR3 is TGTGCCAGCAGGGGGGAGGGGAGCGGGAGAGCAGATACGCAGTATTTT. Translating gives CASRGEGSGRADTQYF.